These 28 T cell receptor beta chains were sequenced from one sample in a study of T cells expressing NK-cell markers. TCRdb reprocessed the 5' RACE reads and keeps a single row for each CDR3 protein, giving no DNA. Its table lists 500,000 to 600,000 distinct CDR3 sequences. The sample comprised blood T cells: a sorted CD56 or NKG2C T cell subset, CD4+ or CD8+ T cells, or bulk PBMC T cells (not recorded which). The receptors shown here come from a man aged 18 to 35 in good health.

The chain uses TRBV27 and TRBJ2-3. The CDR3 covers 15 residues. Germline V gives CDR1 MNHEY, CDR2 SMNVEV (reference sequence). The CDR3 reads CASSFEGLHTDTQYF.

The chain joins TRBV5-1 to TRBJ2-7; TCRdb proposes TRBD2, but this gene call is untestable without DNA. Per the germline V gene, CDR1 is SGHRS and CDR2 is YFSETQ. The CDR3 has 14 amino acids. CDR3 sequence: CASSAQRGTYEQYF.

This chain links TRBV20-1 with TRBJ2-1; TCRdb picks TRBD2, but there is no DNA to check that call. Germline V gives CDR1 DFQATT, CDR2 SNEGSKA (reference sequence). CDR3 length: 14 residues. The CDR3 here is CSVNSGRAYNEQFF.

This rearrangement joins TRBV12-3 or TRBV12-4 to TRBJ1-2. The CDR3 spans 14 residues. The CDR3 spells CASSRDSSVYGYTF.

This rearrangement joins TRBV6-2 or TRBV6-3 to TRBJ2-7; with no DNA, the TCRdb D assignment of TRBD1 cannot be verified. CDR1 and CDR2 (germline): MNHEY, SVGEGT. This CDR3 spans 15 amino acids. The CDR3 loop is CASRTGTGNFYEQYF.

This chain uses TRBV5-1 with TRBJ2-5; as DNA is missing, the TRBD1 call by TCRdb cannot be tested. CDR1 is SGHRS, CDR2 YFSETQ, per germline. CDR3 length: 13 amino acids. CDR3 region: CASSFRGQETQYF.

The gene calls are TRBV12-3 or TRBV12-4 and TRBJ2-7; the TRBD2 assignment by TCRdb is unverifiable without DNA. The CDR3 has 14 residues. CDR3 region: CASSPSGGGYEQYF.

The J gene is TRBJ1-5, the V gene TRBV30; TCRdb designates TRBD1, a call that cannot be tested without DNA. CDR1 and CDR2 (germline): GTSNPN, SVGIG (reference sequence). This CDR3 is built from 13 residues. The CDR3 spells CAWSAAGAQPQHF.

V and J are TRBV10-3 and TRBJ2-5; TCRdb returns TRBD2, unconfirmable since there is no DNA. The CDR3 runs 14 residues. The germline CDR1 and CDR2 sequences are ENHRY and SYGVKD. The CDR3 is CAISESGRSETQYF.

V and J are TRBV15 and TRBJ2-2; TCRdb's D gene call, TRBD1, goes unchecked for lack of DNA. The germline V gene has CDR1 LNHNV and CDR2 YYDKDF (reference sequence). The CDR3 runs to 14 residues. This CDR3 is CATSDRGRPGELFF.

This chain connects TRBV20-1 to TRBJ2-1; absent DNA, TCRdb's TRBD1 call cannot be checked. This CDR3 has 14 amino acids. In germline, CDR1 is DFQATT, CDR2 SNEGSKA (reference sequence). CDR3 loop: CSARGGTHRDEQFF.

The genes are TRBV10-3 and TRBJ2-5; TCRdb's D call, TRBD2, is unchecked because there is no DNA. The CDR3 has 17 residues. Germline V CDR1 and CDR2: ENHRY, SYGVKD. The CDR3 spells CAISEVVAGGFQETQYF.

The J gene is TRBJ2-1, the V gene TRBV11-1; TCRdb outputs TRBD2, but without DNA this stays unchecked. CDR3 length equals 14 residues. Germline V gene lookup returns CDR1 SGHAT and CDR2 FQDESV (reference sequence). CDR3 protein: CASSLETSGSVAFF.

The chain is built from TRBV7-9 and TRBJ1-2; absent DNA, TCRdb's TRBD1 call cannot be checked. Per germline, CDR1 SEHNR and CDR2 FQNEAQ (reference sequence). This CDR3 has 15 residues. CDR3 sequence reads: CASSTPTVASDGYTF.

The gene calls are TRBV4-3 and TRBJ2-3; the TRBD2 assignment by TCRdb is unverifiable without DNA. Germline CDR1 is LGHNA and CDR2 is YSLEER. The CDR3 runs 16 residues. The CDR3: CASSQEGTRSTDTQYF.

This sequence joins TRBV15 and TRBJ2-7; as DNA is missing, the TRBD1 call by TCRdb cannot be tested. The CDR3 spans 16 residues. Per the germline V gene, CDR1 is LNHNV and CDR2 is YYDKDF (reference sequence). CDR3 in amino acids: CATSREDRLSSYEQYF.

CDR3 in amino acids: CSVEAKLVSETQYF. The J gene is TRBJ2-5, the V gene TRBV29-1; absent DNA, TCRdb's TRBD1 call cannot be checked. This CDR3 is 14 amino acids long. Germline CDR1 is SQVTM and CDR2 is ANQGSEA. Combining the CDR3 with reference TRBV29-1 and TRBJ2-5 gives the whole variable domain SAVISQKPSRDICQRGTSLTIQCQVDSQVTMMFWYRQQPGQSLTLIATANQGSEATYESGFVIDKFPISRPNLTFSTLTVSNMSPEDSSIYLCSVEAKLVSETQYFGPGTRLLVL.

The chain combines TRBV7-8 with TRBJ2-1; lacking DNA, the TRBD1 call made by TCRdb goes unchecked. Looked up from germline, CDR1 is SGHVS and CDR2 is FQNEAQ. This CDR3 is built from 16 residues. CDR3 residues: CASSLAARDTSNEQFF.

This chain joins TRBV12-3 or TRBV12-4 and TRBJ1-1. This CDR3 contains 13 residues. The CDR3 region is CASSSVGLTEAFF.

The V and J genes are TRBV7-3 and TRBJ1-1; the TRBD1 assignment by TCRdb is unverifiable without DNA. Per the germline V gene, CDR1 is SGHTA and CDR2 is FQGTGA. This CDR3 has 13 amino acids. The CDR3 is CASSLGGGGEAFF.

The J gene is TRBJ1-3, the V gene TRBV7-9. Germline V CDR1 and CDR2: SEHNR, FQNEAQ (reference sequence). CDR3 length equals 16 residues. CDR3 residues: CASSLWPTVSGNTIYF.

J is TRBJ2-5 and V is TRBV6-5; TCRdb outputs TRBD2, but without DNA this stays unchecked. This CDR3 has 16 amino acids. Germline lookup yields CDR1 MNHEY and CDR2 SVGAGI. The CDR3 spells CASSYSVAGVRETQYF.

The V gene is TRBV4-2, the J gene TRBJ1-1; as DNA is missing, the TRBD1 call by TCRdb cannot be tested. CDR3 length equals 16 residues. CDR1 and CDR2 from the germline V gene are LGHNA and YNFKEQ. The CDR3 reads CASSHPPQGLNTEAFF.

This sequence joins TRBV5-1 and TRBJ2-5; TCRdb reports TRBD1, a call that lacks DNA to check it against. CDR3 length: 15 residues. Germline CDR1 reads SGHRS; CDR2 reads YFSETQ. The CDR3 loop is CASSLEQTGRETQYF.

The V and J genes are TRBV12-3 or TRBV12-4 and TRBJ1-2; the D call from TCRdb, TRBD1, cannot be confirmed without DNA. This CDR3 spans 12 amino acids. The CDR3: CASRSRGSGYTF.

The rearrangement joins TRBV5-1 to TRBJ2-1. CDR3 length: 12 amino acids. Germline V gives CDR1 SGHRS, CDR2 YFSETQ. The CDR3 reads CASSFRLGEQFF.

The rearrangement joins TRBV12-3 or TRBV12-4 to TRBJ2-5; TCRdb outputs TRBD2, but without DNA this stays unchecked. The CDR3 length is 13 residues. CDR3 residues: CASSLSEEETQYF.

The gene calls are TRBV5-4 and TRBJ2-1; as DNA is missing, the TRBD2 call by TCRdb cannot be tested. Germline V gene data show CDR1 as SGHNT and CDR2 as YYREEE (reference sequence). This CDR3 is built from 14 residues. CDR3: CASSLDGTSDEQFF.